This T cell receptor beta chain originates from a study of beta chain features in type 1 diabetes. Study information: Sorted cells from all samples, numbering about 99,000,000, were examined.

The CDR3 sequence is 13 residues long. Sequenced material consisted of expressed TCRB transcripts (all of the isolated RNA was reverse transcribed). TCRdb's table, derived via immunoSEQ multiplex PCR, lists solely in-frame clones and lacks some. The table shows approximately 200,000 clones, with about 9.3% occurring only once. The chain carries TRBV21-1 and TRBJ1-5; the table's D call, TRBD1, has no DNA check behind it. TRBV21-1 is an annotated pseudogene. The clonotype comes from a woman aged 18-35 years in good health. Sequenced input: naive CD4+ T cells from blood. Here the CDR3 reads CASRGAGGQPQHF. CDR3 nucleotide sequence: TGTGCCAGCAGGGGGGCAGGGGGCCAGCCCCAGCATTTT.